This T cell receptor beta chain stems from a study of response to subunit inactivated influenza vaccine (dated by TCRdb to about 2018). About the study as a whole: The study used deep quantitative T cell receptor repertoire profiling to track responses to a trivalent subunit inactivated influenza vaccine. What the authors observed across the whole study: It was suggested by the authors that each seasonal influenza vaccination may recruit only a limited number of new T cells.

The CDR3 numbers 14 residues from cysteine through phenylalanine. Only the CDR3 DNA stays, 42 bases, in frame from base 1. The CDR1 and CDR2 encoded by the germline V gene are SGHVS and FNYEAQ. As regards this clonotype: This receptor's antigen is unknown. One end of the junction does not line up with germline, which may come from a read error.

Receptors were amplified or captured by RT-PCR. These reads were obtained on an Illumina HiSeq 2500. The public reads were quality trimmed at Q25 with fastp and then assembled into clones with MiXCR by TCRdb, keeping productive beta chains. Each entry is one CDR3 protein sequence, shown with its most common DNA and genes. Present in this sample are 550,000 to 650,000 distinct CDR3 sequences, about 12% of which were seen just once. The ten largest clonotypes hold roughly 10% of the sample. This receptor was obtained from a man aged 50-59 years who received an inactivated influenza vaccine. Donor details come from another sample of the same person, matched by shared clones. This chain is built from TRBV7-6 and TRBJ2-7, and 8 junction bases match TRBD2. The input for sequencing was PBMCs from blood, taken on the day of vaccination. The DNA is TGTGCCAGAAGCTTCGGGGGGGCTTCCTACGAGCAGTACTTC. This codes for CARSFGGASYEQYF.